This T cell receptor (beta chain) was identified in a study of monozygotic twins with inflammatory bowel disease. Whole-study findings and limits: Telling different T cell subtypes apart from each other was not possible. Support for a single strong signal or clonotype associated with IBD was absent.

CDR3 size: 16 residues. Germline loops: CDR1 SGHKS, CDR2 YYEKEE (reference sequence). A 6-nucleotide sample barcode was carried by the UMIs, which template switching added. TCRdb re-called the 5' RACE reads; every CDR3 protein appears as one record, without DNA. The sample's table shows approximately 400,000 distinct CDR3 sequences. Note on this clonotype: The antigen remains unidentified.

The source is a human donor with ulcerative colitis or Crohn's disease, or a healthy co-twin of an affected twin (not recorded which). Input material: blood. The rearrangement joins TRBV5-5 to TRBJ1-1; lacking DNA, the TRBD1 call made by TCRdb goes unchecked. The CDR3 spells CASSPNRGSYNTEAFF.